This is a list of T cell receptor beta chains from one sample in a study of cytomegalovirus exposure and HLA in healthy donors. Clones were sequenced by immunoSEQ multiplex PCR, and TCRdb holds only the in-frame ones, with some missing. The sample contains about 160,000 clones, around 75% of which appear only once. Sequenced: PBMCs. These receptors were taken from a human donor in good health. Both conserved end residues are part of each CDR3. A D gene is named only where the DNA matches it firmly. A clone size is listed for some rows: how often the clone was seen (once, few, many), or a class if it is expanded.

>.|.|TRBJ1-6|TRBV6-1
TGTGCCAGCAGTGCATCAGGGGATTCACCCCTCCACTTT
CASSASGDSPLHF
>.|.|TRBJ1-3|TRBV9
TGTGCCAGCAGCGTAGGGGCAGAGGGAAGAAACACCATATATTTT
CASSVGAEGRNTIYF
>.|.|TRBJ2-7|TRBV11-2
TGTGCCAGCAGAACTAGCAACTACGAGCAGTACTTC
CASRTSNYEQYF
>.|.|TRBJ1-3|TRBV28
TGTGCCAGCAGTTTATGGGGGAGAGGAAACACCATATATTTT
CASSLWGRGNTIYF
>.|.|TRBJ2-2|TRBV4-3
TGCGCCAGCAGCCAAGATAGGAGAAACACCGGGGAGCTGTTTTTT
CASSQDRRNTGELFF
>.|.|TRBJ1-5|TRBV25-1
TGTGCCAGCAGTGGACAGGGCAATCAGCCCCAGCATTTT
CASSGQGNQPQHF
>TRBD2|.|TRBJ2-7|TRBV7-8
TGTGCCAGCAGTCTCGTGGGGGGGGCTAGCGGGAGGGGCTCCTACGAGCAGTACTTC
CASSLVGGASGRGSYEQYF
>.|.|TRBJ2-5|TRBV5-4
TGTGCCAGCAGCTCTCCCCGTACAGGGCCCCAAGAGACCCAGTACTTC
CASSSPRTGPQETQYF
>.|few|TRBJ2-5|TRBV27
TGTGCCAGCAGTGCGGGGAACGGAGAGACCCAGTACTTC
CASSAGNGETQYF
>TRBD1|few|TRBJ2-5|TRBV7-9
TGTGCCAGCAGCTCCCGGGACAGGGAAATGGAGACCCAGTACTTC
CASSSRDREMETQYF
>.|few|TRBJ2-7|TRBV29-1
TGCAGCGTTGAGGCGGGCTACGAGCAGTACTTC
CSVEAGYEQYF
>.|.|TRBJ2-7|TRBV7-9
TGTGCCAGCAGCTTGGGAACAGGTAGCTGGGTGCAGTACTTC
CASSLGTGSWVQYF
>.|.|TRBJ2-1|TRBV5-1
TGCGCCAGCAGCTTGGCCGGGAATGAGCAGTTCTTC
CASSLAGNEQFF
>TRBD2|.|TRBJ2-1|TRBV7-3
TGTGCCAGCAGCTTTCGGACTAGCGGGAAGGATGAGCAGTTCTTC
CASSFRTSGKDEQFF
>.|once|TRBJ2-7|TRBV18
TGTGCCAGCTCACCACAAACCAGTGGCTACGAGCAGTACTTC
CASSPQTSGYEQYF
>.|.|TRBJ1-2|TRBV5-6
TGTGCCAGCAGCTCCAACAGGGTTTCGGGGTACACCTTC
CASSSNRVSGYTF
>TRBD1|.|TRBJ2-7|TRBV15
TGTGCCACCAGCAGTACCGGGACAGGACCTTACGAGCAGTACTTC
CATSSTGTGPYEQYF
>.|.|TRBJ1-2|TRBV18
TGTGCCAGCTCACTGACCGCTCCAGGATCTTCTAACTATGGCTACACCTTC
CASSLTAPGSSNYGYTF
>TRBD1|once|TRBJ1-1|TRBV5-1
TGCGCCAGCAGCCTAGGACAGGGGGCGCGCACTGAAGCTTTCTTT
CASSLGQGARTEAFF
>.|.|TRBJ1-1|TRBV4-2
TGTGCCAGCAGCCAACCTGAAAGGGGCGTCACTGAAGCTTTCTTT
CASSQPERGVTEAFF
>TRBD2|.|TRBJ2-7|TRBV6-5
TGTGCCAGCAGTTCCCCCGGTCTAGCGGGAGTTTACGAGCAGTACTTC
CASSSPGLAGVYEQYF
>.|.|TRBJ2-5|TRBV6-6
TGTGCCAGCAGTGTTGGGGGCCCACAAGAGACCCAGTACTTC
CASSVGGPQETQYF
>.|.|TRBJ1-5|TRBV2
TGTGCCAGCAGTTCCGAAGGGAGTTTCGGTCAGCCCCAGCATTTT
CASSSEGSFGQPQHF
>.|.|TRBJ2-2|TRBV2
TGTGCCAGCAGCCCCACAGACGGGGAGCTGTTTTTT
CASSPTDGELFF
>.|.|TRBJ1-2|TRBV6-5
TGTGCCAGCAGTTCAGGGGCTAACTATGGCTACACCTTC
CASSSGANYGYTF
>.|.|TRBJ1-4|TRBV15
TGTGCCACCAGCAGAGGCCGGTCTTCTAATGAAAAACTGTTTTTT
CATSRGRSSNEKLFF
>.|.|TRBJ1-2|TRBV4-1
TGCGCCAGCAGCCAAGAGCCCCTAGCAGGGGCTGTCTATGGCTACACCTTC
CASSQEPLAGAVYGYTF
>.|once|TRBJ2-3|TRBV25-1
TGTGCCAGCAGTGTCTGGGACTTCTGGAGGGACACAGATACGCAGTATTTT
CASSVWDFWRDTDTQYF
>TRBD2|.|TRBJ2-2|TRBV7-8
TGTGCCAGCAGCTTTCGGGCGGGACTAAACACCGGGGAGCTGTTTTTT
CASSFRAGLNTGELFF
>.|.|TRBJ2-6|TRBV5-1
TGCGCCAGCAGCTCCAATAGGGGATCTGGGGCCAACGTCCTGACTTTC
CASSSNRGSGANVLTF
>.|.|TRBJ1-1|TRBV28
TGTGCCAGCAGTGGACTGTTAAACACTGAAGCTTTCTTT
CASSGLLNTEAFF
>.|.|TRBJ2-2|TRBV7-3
TGTGCCAGCAGCCACGGGAACACCGGGGAGCTGTTTTTT
CASSHGNTGELFF